This T cell receptor beta chain was sequenced during a study of blood T cell repertoires in COVID-19. Background on the study: Researchers got acute and convalescent COVID-19 samples from the United States, Italy and Spain. From T cells, B-cell-depleted T cells, or PBMCs came the material, which was cDNA or gDNA.

Cohorts were determined from participant-reported clinical history. Original methodology: Reference gene primer amplification gave nucleated cell count estimates. Repertoires were generated with immunoSEQ multiplex PCR, while TCRdb's copy carries only in-frame clones and drops some. The DNA gave D and trimming, while V, J and clone size come from that table. Of about 150,000 clones in the sample, roughly 90% were seen once. V shed 3 bases and J shed 1 base, with 40 bases lying between them. From germline, CDR1 is DFQATT and CDR2 SNEGSKA (reference sequence). The CDR3 consists of 24 residues. The sample consisted of PBMCs or T cells enriched from blood (not recorded which). V and J are TRBV20-1 and TRBJ2-1, with D perhaps TRBD2 (6 bases). The clonotype was recovered from a woman under 40 with acute COVID-19. The CDR3 bases are TGCAGTGCTAGTAAGTTGGACCTCTACTGCGCTAGCGAACAAATACCATCGTCCTACAATGAGCAGTTCTTC. It yields the protein CSASKLDLYCASEQIPSSYNEQFF.